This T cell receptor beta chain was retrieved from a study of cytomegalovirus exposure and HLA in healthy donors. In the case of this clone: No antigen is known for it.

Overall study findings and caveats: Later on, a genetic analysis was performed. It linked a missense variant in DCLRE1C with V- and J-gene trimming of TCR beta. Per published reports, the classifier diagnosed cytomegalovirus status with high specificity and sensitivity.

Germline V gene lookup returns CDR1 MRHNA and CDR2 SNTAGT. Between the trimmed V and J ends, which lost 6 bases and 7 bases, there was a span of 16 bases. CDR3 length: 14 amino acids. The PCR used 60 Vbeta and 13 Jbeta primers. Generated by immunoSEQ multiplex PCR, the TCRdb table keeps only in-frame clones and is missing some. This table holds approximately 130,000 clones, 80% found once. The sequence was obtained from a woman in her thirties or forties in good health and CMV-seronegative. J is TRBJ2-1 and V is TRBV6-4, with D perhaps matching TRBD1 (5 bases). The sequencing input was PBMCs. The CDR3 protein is CASSLDQGGNEQFF. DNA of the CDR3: TGTGCCAGCAGCCTGGACCAGGGCGGTAATGAGCAGTTCTTC.